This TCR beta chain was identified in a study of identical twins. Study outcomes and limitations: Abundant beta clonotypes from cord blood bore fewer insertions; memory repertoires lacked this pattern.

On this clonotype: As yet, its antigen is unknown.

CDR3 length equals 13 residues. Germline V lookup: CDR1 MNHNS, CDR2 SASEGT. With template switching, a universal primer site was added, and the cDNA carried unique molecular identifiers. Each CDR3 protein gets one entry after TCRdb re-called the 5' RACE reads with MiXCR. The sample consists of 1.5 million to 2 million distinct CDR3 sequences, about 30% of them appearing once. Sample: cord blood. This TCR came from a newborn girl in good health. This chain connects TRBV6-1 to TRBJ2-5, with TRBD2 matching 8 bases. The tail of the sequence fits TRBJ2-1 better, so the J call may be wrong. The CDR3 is CASGIAGQETQFF. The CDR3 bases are TGTGCCAGCGGGATAGCGGGACAAGAGACCCAGTTCTTC.